The present TCR beta chain was sequenced within a study of glioma-infiltrating T cells. Study-wide findings and caveats: Gliomas, especially low-grade, showed above-expected tissue-blood divergence; non-neoplastic patients showed below. Very few CDR3 sequences were shared between tissue and blood.

The iRepertoire nested amplicon-rescue multiplex PCR amplified TCR alpha and beta CDR3s from RNA. One-step reverse transcription and amplification started from approximately 100-400 ng of tissue mRNA or PBMC total RNA. MiXCR was run by TCRdb on the multiplex PCR reads, yielding one entry per CDR3 protein. Of over 100,000 distinct CDR3 sequences in the sample, under 30% were seen once. The CDR3 spans 15 residues. The ends were cut back, 2 bases at V and 5 bases at J, with 18 bases in the middle. Germline CDR1 DFQATT, CDR2 SNEGSKA (reference sequence). There are many counts of this clonotype. Its antigen is unidentified.

V usage is TRBV20-1 and J usage is TRBJ1-1; tentatively, D is TRBD1 (5 bases). The receptor was isolated from a human donor with low-grade glioma or glioblastoma, undergoing nonglioma brain surgery, or in good health (not recorded which). Sequencing was done on a sample of glioma tissue, nonneoplastic brain tissue, or PBMCs (not recorded which). The CDR3 DNA sequence: TGCAGTGCTAGACCGGCGAGGGGTAGGGGAACTGAAGCTTTCTTT. Residues: CSARPARGRGTEAFF.